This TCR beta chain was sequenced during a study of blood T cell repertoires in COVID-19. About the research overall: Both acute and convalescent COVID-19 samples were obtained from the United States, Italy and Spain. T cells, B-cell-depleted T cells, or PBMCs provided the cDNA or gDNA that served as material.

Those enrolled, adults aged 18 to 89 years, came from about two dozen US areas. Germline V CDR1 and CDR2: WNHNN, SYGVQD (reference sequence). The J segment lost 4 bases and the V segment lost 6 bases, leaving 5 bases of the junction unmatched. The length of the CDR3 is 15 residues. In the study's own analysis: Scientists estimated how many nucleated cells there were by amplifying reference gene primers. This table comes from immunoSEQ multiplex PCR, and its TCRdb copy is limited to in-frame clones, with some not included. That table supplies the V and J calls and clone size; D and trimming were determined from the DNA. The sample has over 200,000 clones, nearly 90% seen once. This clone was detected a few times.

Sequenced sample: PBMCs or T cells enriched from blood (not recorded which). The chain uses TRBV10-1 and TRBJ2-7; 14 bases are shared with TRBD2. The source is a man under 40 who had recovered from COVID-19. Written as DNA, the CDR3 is TGCGCCAGCAGGGAAGGACTAGCGGGAGGATACGAGCAGTACTTC. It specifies CASREGLAGGYEQYF.